This T cell receptor (beta chain) derives from a study of CD4+ T cells in melanoma. The germline V gene encodes CDR1 GTSNPN and CDR2 SVGIG (reference sequence). V lost 7 bases and J lost 1, with 11 bases in between. The CDR3 runs 12 residues. Profiling relied on immunoSEQ multiplex PCR, and the TCRdb table lists in-frame clones only, not all of them. The sample yields about 21,000 clones, 78% seen once. Broader study findings: Neoantigen-specific CD4+ T cells in melanoma reportedly had diverse differentiation states. CD8+ T cell, macrophage and B cell function reportedly correlated with neoantigen-specific CD4+ T cells.

In regard to this clone: The antigen is unknown.

V gene TRBV30 combines with J gene TRBJ2-7; D remains unclear. This clonotype originated in a human donor with melanoma. DNA of the CDR3: TGTGCCTATCGCAGAGATTCCTACGAGCAGTACTTC. The encoded protein is CAYRRDSYEQYF. Together with reference TRBV30 and TRBJ2-7, the CDR3 gives the full variable domain: SQTIHQWPATLVQPVGSPLSLECTVEGTSNPNLYWYRQAAGRGLQLLFYSVGIGQISSEVPQNLSASRPQDRQFILSSKKLLLSDSGFYLCAYRRDSYEQYFGPGTRLTVT.